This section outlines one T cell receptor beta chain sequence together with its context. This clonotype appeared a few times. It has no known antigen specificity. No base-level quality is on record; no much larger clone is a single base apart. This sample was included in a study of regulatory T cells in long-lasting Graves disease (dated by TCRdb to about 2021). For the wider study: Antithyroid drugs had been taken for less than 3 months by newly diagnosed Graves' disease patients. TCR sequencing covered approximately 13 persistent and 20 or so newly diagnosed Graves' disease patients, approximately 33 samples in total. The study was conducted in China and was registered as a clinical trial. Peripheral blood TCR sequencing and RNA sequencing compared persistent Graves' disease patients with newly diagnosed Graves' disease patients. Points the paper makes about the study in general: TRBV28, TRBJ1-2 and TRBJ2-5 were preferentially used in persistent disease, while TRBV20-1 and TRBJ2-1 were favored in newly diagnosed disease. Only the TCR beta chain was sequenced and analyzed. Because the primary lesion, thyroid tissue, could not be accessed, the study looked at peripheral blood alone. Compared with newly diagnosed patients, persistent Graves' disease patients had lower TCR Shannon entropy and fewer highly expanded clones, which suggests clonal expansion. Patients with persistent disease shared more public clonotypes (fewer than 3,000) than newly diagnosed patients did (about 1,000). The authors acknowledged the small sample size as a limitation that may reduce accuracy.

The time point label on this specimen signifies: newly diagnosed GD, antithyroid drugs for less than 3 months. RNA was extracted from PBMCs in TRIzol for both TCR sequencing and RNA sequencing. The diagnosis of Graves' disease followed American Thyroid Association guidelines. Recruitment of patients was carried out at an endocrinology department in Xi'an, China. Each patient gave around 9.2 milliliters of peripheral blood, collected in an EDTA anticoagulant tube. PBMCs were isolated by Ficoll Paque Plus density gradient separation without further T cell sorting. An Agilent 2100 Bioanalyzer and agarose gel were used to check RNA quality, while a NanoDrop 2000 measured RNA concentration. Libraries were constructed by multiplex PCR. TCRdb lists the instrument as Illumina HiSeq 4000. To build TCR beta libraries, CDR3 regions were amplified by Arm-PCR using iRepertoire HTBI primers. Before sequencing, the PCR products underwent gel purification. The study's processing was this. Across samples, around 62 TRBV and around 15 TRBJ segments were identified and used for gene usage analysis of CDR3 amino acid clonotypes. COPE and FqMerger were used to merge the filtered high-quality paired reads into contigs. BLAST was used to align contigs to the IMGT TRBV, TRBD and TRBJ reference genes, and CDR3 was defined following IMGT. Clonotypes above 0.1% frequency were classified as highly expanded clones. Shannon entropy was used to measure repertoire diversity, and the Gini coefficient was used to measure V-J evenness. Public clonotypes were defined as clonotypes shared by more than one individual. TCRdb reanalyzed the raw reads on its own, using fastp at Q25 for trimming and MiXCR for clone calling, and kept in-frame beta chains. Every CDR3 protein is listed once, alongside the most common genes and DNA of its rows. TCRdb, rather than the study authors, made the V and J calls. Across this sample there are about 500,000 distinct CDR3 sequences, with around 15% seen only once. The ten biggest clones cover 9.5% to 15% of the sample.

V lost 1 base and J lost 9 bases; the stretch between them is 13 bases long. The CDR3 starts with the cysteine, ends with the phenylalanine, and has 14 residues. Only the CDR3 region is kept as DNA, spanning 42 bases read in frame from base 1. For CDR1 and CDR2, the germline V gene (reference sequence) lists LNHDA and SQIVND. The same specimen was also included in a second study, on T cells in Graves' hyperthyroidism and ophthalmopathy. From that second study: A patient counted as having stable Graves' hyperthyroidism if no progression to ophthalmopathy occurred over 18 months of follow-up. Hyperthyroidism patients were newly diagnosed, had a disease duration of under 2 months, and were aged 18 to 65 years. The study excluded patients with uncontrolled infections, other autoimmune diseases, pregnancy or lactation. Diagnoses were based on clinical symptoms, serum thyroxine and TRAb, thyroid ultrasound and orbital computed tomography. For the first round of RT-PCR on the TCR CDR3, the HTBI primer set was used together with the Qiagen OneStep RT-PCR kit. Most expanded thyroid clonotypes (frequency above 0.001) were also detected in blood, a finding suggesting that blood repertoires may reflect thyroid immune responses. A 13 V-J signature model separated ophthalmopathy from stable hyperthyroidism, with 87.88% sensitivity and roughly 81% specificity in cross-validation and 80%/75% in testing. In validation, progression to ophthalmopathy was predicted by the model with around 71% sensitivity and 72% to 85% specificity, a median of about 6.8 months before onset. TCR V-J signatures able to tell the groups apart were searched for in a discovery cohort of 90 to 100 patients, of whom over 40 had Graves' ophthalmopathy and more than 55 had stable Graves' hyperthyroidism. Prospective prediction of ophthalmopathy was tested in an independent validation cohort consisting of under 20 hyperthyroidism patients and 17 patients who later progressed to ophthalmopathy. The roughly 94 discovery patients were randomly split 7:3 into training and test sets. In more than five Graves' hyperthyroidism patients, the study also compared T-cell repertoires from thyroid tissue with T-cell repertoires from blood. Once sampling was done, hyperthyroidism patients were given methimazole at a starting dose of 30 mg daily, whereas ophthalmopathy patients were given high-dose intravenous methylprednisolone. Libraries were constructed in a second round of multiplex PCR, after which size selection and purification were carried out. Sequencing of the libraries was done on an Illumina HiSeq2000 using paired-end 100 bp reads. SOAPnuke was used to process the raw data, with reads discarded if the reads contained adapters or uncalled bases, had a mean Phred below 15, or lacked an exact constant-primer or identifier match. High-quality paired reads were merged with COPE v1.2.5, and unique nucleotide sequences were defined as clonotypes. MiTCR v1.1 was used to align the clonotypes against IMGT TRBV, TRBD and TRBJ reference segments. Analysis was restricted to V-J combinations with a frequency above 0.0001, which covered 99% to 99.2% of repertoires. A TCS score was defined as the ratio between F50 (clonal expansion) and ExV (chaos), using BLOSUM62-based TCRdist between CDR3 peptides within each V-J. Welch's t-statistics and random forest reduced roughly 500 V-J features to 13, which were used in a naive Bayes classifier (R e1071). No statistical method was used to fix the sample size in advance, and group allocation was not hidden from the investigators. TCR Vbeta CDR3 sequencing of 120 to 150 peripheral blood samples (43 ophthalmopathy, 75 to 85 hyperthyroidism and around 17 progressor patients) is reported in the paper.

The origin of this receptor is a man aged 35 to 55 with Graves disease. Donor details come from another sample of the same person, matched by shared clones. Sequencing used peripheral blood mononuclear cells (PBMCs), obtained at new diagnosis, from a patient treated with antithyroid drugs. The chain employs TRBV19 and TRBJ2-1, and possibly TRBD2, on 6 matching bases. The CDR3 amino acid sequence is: CASSIVGGVVEQFF. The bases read TGTGCCAGTAGTATAGTCGGGGGTGTAGTTGAGCAGTTCTTC.